What follows describes a single TCR beta chain. The antigen is not known. Germline V gives CDR1 DFQATT, CDR2 SNEGSKA (reference sequence). The CDR3 sequence is 15 residues long. V dropped 0 bases and J dropped 1; count of bases not matched to a gene: 2. This sample is part of a study of CD8 T cells in ankylosing spondylitis. The study, taken as a whole, reports: A CD8+ phenotype characterized the disease-linked clones, which were relatively rare in peripheral blood.

Using quantitative 5'-RACE with molecular barcodes, the authors made TCR beta libraries. TCRdb ran MiXCR on the 5' RACE reads and lists one entry per CDR3 protein. The sample includes about 220,000 distinct CDR3 sequences, more than 25% of them seen just once. This sequence joins TRBV20-1 and TRBJ2-3; 9 bases align to TRBD2. The receptor was derived from a male donor with ankylosing spondylitis or in good health (not recorded which). Specimen: blood, either unsorted or a sorted T cell fraction (not recorded which). CDR3 DNA: TGCAGTGCTAGAGACGTAGCGGGAGGCACAGATACGCAGTATTTT. It specifies CSARDVAGGTDTQYF.